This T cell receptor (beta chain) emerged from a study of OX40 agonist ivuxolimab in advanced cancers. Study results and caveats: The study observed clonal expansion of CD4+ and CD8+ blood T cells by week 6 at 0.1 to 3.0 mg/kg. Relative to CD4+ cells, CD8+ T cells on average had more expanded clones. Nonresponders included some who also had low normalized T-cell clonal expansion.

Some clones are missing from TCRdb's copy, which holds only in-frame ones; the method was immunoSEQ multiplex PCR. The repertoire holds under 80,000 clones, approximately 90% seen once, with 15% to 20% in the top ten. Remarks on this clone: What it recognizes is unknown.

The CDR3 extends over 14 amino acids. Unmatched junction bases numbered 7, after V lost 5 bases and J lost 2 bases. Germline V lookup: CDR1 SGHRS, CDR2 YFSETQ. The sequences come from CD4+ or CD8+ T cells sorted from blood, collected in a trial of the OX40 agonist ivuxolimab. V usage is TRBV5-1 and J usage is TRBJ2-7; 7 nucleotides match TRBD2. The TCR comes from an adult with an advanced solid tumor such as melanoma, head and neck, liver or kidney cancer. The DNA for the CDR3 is TGCGCCAGCAGACCGGCGGGAGCCACCTACGAGCAGTACTTC. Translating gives CASRPAGATYEQYF.